This T cell receptor beta chain comes out of a study of blood T cell repertoires in COVID-19. Study overall: Samples came from the United States, Italy and Spain, spanning acute and convalescent COVID-19.

The method was immunoSEQ multiplex PCR; TCRdb's version includes in-frame clones alone and lacks a portion of them. The sample lists over 450,000 clones, approximately 89% occurring once. Patients in Seattle were enrolled during active infection, then followed longitudinally. The sample was peripheral blood. The sequence was collected from a man aged 18 to 35 with COVID-19, enrolled during active disease.

The CDR3 DNA reads TGTGCCAGTAGTATAGTGGGACTAGAAGATACGCAGTATTTT. Translated, it gives CASSIVGLEDTQYF. The chain uses TRBV19 and TRBJ2-3; 8 bases agree with TRBD2. The trim removed 1 base at V and 5 bases at J, leaving 2 bases unmatched. Per germline, CDR1 LNHDA and CDR2 SQIVND (reference sequence). The CDR3 length is 14 residues. Full variable domain (outside the CDR3, taken from reference TRBV19 and TRBJ2-3): DGGITQSPKYLFRKEGQNVTLSCEQNLNHDAMYWYRQDPGQGLRLIYYSQIVNDFQKGDIAEGYSVSREKKESFPLTVTSAQKNPTAFYLCASSIVGLEDTQYFGPGTRLTVL.